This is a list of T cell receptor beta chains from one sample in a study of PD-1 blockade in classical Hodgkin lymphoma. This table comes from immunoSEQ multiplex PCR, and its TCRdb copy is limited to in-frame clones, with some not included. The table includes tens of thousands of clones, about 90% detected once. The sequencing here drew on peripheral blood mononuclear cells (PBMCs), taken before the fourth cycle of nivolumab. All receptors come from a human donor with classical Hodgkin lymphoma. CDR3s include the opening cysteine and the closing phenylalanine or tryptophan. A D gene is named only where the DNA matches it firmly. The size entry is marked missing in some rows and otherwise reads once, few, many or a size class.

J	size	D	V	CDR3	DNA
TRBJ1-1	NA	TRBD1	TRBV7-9	CASSQGRTGSNTEAFF	TGTGCCAGCAGCCAAGGTAGGACAGGGTCGAACACTGAAGCTTTCTTT
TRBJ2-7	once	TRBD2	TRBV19	CASSMNSGVWEQYF	TGTGCCAGTAGTATGAACAGCGGGGTTTGGGAGCAGTACTTC
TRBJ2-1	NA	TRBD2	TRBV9	CASSSSGTSLNEQFF	TGTGCCAGCAGCTCCTCCGGGACTAGTTTGAATGAGCAGTTCTTC
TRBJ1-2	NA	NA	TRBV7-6	CASSGGGAEVYGYTF	TGTGCCAGCAGCGGTGGAGGGGCTGAAGTCTATGGCTACACCTTC
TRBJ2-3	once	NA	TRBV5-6	CASSPIERASTDTQYF	TGTGCCAGCAGCCCGATTGAGCGGGCCAGCACAGATACGCAGTATTTT
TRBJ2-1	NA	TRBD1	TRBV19	CASSLSGTGINEQFF	TGTGCCAGTAGTCTATCCGGGACAGGGATCAATGAGCAGTTCTTC
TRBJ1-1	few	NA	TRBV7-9	CASSLGQGEAFF	TGTGCCAGCAGCTTAGGTCAAGGTGAAGCTTTCTTT
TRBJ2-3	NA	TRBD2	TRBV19	CASSVAGSYTDTQYF	TGTGCCAGTAGTGTAGCGGGGAGCTACACAGATACGCAGTATTTT
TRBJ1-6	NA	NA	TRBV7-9	CASSFSGGIGSPLHF	TGTGCCAGCAGCTTCAGTGGGGGGATTGGTTCACCCCTCCACTTT
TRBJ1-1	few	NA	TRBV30	CAWSTYRLATGNTEAFF	TGTGCCTGGAGTACCTACCGCCTTGCGACAGGGAACACTGAAGCTTTCTTT
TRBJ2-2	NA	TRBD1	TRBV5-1	CASQTGATTGELFF	TGCGCCAGCCAGACAGGGGCGACTACCGGGGAGCTGTTTTTT
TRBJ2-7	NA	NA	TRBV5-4	CASSPQGGGDWKQYF	TGTGCCAGCAGCCCCCAAGGAGGGGGGGACTGGAAGCAGTACTTC
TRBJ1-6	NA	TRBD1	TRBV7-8	CASSLAVPGQGNNSPLHF	TGTGCCAGCAGCTTAGCAGTCCCGGGACAGGGTAACAATTCACCCCTCCACTTT
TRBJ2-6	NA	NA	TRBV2	CASSTGYSGANVLTF	TGTGCCAGCAGTACAGGGTACTCTGGGGCCAACGTCCTGACTTTC
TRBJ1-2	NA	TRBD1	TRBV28	CASSSQGAGNYGYTF	TGTGCCAGCAGTTCTCAGGGGGCGGGAAACTATGGCTACACCTTC
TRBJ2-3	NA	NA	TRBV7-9	CASSPSTDTQYF	TGTGCCAGCAGCCCCAGCACAGATACGCAGTATTTT
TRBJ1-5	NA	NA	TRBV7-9	CASSVDGDQPQHF	TGTGCCAGCAGCGTAGACGGAGATCAGCCCCAGCATTTT
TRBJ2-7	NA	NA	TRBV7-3	CASSAEGDEQYF	TGTGCCAGCAGCGCGGAGGGGGACGAGCAGTACTTC
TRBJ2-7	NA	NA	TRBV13	CASTSDSSYEQYF	TGTGCCAGCACCTCGGACAGCTCCTACGAGCAGTACTTC
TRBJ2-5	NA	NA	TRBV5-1	CASSLALETQYF	TGCGCCAGCAGCTTGGCCTTGGAGACCCAGTACTTC
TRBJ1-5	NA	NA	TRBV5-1	CASSLDGDSNQPQHF	TGCGCCAGCAGCTTGGACGGAGATAGCAATCAGCCCCAGCATTTT
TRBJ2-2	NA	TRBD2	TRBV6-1	CASSEATSGDLTGELFF	TGTGCCAGCAGTGAAGCTACTAGCGGGGACCTCACCGGGGAGCTGTTTTTT
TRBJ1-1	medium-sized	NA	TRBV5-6	CASSLQSANTEAFF	TGTGCCAGCAGCTTACAGTCGGCGAACACTGAAGCTTTCTTT
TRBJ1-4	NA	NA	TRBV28	CASTQSGQRGSNEKLFF	TGTGCCAGCACCCAATCCGGACAGAGGGGGTCTAATGAAAAACTGTTTTTT
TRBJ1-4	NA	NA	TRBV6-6	CASSYERRGNEKLFF	TGTGCCAGCAGTTACGAGAGAAGGGGGAATGAAAAACTGTTTTTT
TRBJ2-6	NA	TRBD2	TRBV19	CASRGLAGNGANVLTF	TGTGCCAGTAGGGGACTAGCGGGGAATGGGGCCAACGTCCTGACTTTC
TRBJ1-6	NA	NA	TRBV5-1	CASSTGGGTASISPLHF	TGCGCCAGCAGCACCGGGGGAGGAACGGCTTCGATTTCACCCCTCCACTTT
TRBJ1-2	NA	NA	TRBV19	CASSRDSSNYGYTF	TGTGCCAGTAGCCGGGACTCTTCTAACTATGGCTACACCTTC
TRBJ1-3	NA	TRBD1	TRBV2	CASSTDRGIGNTIYF	TGTGCCAGCAGTACAGACAGGGGCATTGGAAACACCATATATTTT
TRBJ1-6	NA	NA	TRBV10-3	CAISDQRGTGLKNSPLHF	TGTGCCATCAGTGACCAGAGAGGTACAGGGCTCAAAAATTCACCCCTCCACTTT
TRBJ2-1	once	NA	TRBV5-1	CASSLDPAGQYNEQFF	TGCGCCAGCAGCTTGGATCCAGCGGGCCAATACAATGAGCAGTTCTTC
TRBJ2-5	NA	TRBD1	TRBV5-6	CASRLGQQETQYF	TGTGCCAGCAGACTGGGACAGCAAGAGACCCAGTACTTC
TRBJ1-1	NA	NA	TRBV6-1	CASSENSNTEAFF	TGTGCCAGCAGTGAAAATTCGAACACTGAAGCTTTCTTT
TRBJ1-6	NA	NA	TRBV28	CASSHGQFYNSPLHF	TGTGCCAGCAGTCACGGACAGTTCTATAATTCACCCCTCCACTTT
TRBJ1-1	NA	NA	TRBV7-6	CASSLAGAGNTEAFF	TGTGCCAGCAGCTTAGCCGGGGCAGGGAACACTGAAGCTTTCTTT
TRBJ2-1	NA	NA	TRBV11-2	CASILGGVGISYNEQFF	TGTGCCAGCATCCTGGGTGGTGTGGGGATCTCCTACAATGAGCAGTTCTTC
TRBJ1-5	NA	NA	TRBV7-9	CASSRGGGSGQPQHF	TGTGCCAGCTCCAGAGGGGGTGGAAGTGGACAGCCCCAGCATTTT
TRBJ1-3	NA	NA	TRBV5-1	CASSLDKATGNTIYF	TGCGCCAGCAGCTTGGACAAGGCCACTGGAAACACCATATATTTT
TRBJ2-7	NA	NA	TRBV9	CASSVGAGEKGEQYF	TGTGCCAGCAGCGTAGGGGCAGGGGAAAAAGGCGAGCAGTACTTC
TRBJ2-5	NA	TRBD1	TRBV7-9	CASSTRDRVSETQYF	TGTGCCAGCAGCACCCGGGACAGGGTTTCGGAGACCCAGTACTTC
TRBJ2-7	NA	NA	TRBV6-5	CASSYEGGSSYEQYF	TGTGCCAGCAGTTACGAAGGGGGGAGCTCCTACGAGCAGTACTTC
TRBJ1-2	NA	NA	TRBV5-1	CASSPYLTGDGYTF	TGCGCCAGCAGCCCGTACCTTACAGGAGATGGCTACACCTTC
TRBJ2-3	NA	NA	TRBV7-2	CASSLTGKDTQYF	TGTGCCAGCAGCTTAACAGGGAAAGATACGCAGTATTTT
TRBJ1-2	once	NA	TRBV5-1	CASSSRTDGPYGYTF	TGCGCCAGCAGCTCCCGGACAGATGGGCCTTATGGCTACACCTTC
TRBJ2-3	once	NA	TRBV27	CASSPGRTDTQYF	TGTGCCAGCAGTCCGGGGCGCACAGATACGCAGTATTTT
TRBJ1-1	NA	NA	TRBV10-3	CAVQQDLNTEAFF	TGTGCCGTACAACAGGATCTGAACACTGAAGCTTTCTTT
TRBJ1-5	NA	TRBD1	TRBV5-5	CASSPEGARNQPQHF	TGTGCCAGCAGCCCTGAGGGGGCCAGAAATCAGCCCCAGCATTTT
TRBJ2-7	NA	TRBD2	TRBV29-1	CSVLRTSGGRVEDEQYF	TGCAGCGTTTTACGGACTAGCGGGGGACGGGTGGAAGACGAGCAGTACTTC
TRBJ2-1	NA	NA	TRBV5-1	CASSIGTRPANEQFF	TGCGCCAGCAGCATCGGGACTCGACCTGCTAATGAGCAGTTCTTC
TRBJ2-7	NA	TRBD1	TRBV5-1	CASSSSGTGGYEQYF	TGCGCCAGCAGCTCGTCCGGGACAGGGGGCTACGAGCAGTACTTC
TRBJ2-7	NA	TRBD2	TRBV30	CAWIQGTRSYF	TGTGCCTGGATCCAGGGGACTAGAAGTTACTTC
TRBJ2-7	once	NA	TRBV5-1	CASTPEGRTTLGEQYF	TGCGCCAGCACCCCGGAGGGGAGGACTACCCTGGGCGAGCAGTACTTC
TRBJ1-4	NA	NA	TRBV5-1	CASSLVGRGSNEKLFF	TGCGCCAGCAGCTTGGTTGGCCGGGGCTCGAATGAAAAACTGTTTTTT
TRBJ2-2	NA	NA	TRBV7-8	CASPINRGTDTGELFF	TGTGCCAGCCCAATAAATAGGGGGACGGACACCGGGGAGCTGTTTTTT
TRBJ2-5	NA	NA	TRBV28	CASSSPAAEGETQYF	TGTGCCAGCTCTTCCCCCGCCGCGGAGGGGGAGACCCAGTACTTC
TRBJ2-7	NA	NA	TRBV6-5	CASSYSSSGVAYEQYF	TGTGCCAGCAGTTACTCCTCTTCGGGGGTCGCCTACGAGCAGTACTTC
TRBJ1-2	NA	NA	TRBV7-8	CASSRDGNYGYTF	TGTGCCAGCAGCCGGGACGGGAACTATGGCTACACCTTC
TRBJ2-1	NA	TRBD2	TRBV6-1	CASRQGLADYNEQFF	TGTGCCAGCAGACAGGGACTAGCGGACTACAATGAGCAGTTCTTC
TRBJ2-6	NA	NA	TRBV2	CASIGGLGSGANVLTF	TGTGCCAGCATCGGGGGCCTGGGCTCTGGGGCCAACGTCCTGACTTTC
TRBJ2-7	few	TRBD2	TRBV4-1	CASSQDGGLAGYEQYF	TGCGCCAGCAGCCAAGATGGAGGACTAGCGGGGTACGAGCAGTACTTC